This is a list of T cell receptor beta chains from one sample in a study of glioma-infiltrating T cells after dendritic cell vaccination. TCRdb's copy holds only in-frame clones and misses some; the assay was immunoSEQ multiplex PCR. The sample includes fewer than 85,000 clones, 80% to 90% of them seen just once. The input for sequencing was blood, taken before dendritic cell vaccination. The receptors originated from a human donor with glioblastoma. The CDR3 runs from the conserved cysteine through the conserved F or W. The D gene is left open where the match is weak. For some rows the clone size is stated as once, few or many, or as a class when expanded; others skip it.

D: -; J: TRBJ2-7; V: TRBV11-3; size: -; DNA: TGTGCCAGCAGCTTAGGAAGGGGCTCCTACGAGCAGTACTTC; CDR3: CASSLGRGSYEQYF
D: -; J: TRBJ2-7; V: TRBV6-1; size: -; DNA: TGTGCCAGCAGCCGGCCGGGTCTACAATCCTACGAGCAGTACTTC; CDR3: CASSRPGLQSYEQYF
D: TRBD1; J: TRBJ1-2; V: TRBV5-1; size: -; DNA: TGCGCCAGCAGCTCGGACAGGGGCGGTGGCTACACCTTC; CDR3: CASSSDRGGGYTF
D: TRBD1; J: TRBJ1-4; V: TRBV15; size: -; DNA: TGTGCCACCAGCTGGAGACAGGGTGGTGAAAAACTGTTTTTT; CDR3: CATSWRQGGEKLFF
D: TRBD1; J: TRBJ1-1; V: TRBV5-1; size: -; DNA: TGCGCCAGCAGCTTGGCCGGCCGGGACAGGGAAGAAGCTTTCTTT; CDR3: CASSLAGRDREEAFF
D: TRBD1; J: TRBJ1-4; V: TRBV6-5; size: -; DNA: TGTGCCAGCAGTGCCCGACAGGGGGGTGGTGAAAAACTGTTTTTT; CDR3: CASSARQGGGEKLFF
D: -; J: TRBJ2-7; V: TRBV5-1; size: -; DNA: TGCGCCAGCAGCTTGGAACCCTCCTCGGGCGAGCAGTACTTC; CDR3: CASSLEPSSGEQYF
D: -; J: TRBJ2-2; V: TRBV11-3; size: -; DNA: TGTGCCAGCTCTCCGGGGATGGTAAAGGGGGAGCTGTTTTTT; CDR3: CASSPGMVKGELFF
D: -; J: TRBJ2-1; V: TRBV11-2; size: -; DNA: TGTGCCAGCAGCTTAGTGTGGACTACGACCTGCAATGAGCAGTTCTTC; CDR3: CASSLVWTTTCNEQFF
D: TRBD1; J: TRBJ2-2; V: TRBV5-4; size: -; DNA: TGTGCCAGCAGGATGGACAGGGCCACCGGGGAGCTGTTTTTT; CDR3: CASRMDRATGELFF
D: TRBD1; J: TRBJ1-2; V: TRBV5-8; size: -; DNA: TGTGCCAGCAGCTTAGCAGGGGGCGGCGGCTACACCTTC; CDR3: CASSLAGGGGYTF
D: TRBD2; J: TRBJ2-5; V: TRBV5-4; size: -; DNA: TGTGCCAGCAGCTTGGGGCGCGCGGGAGGGCCGGGAGAGACCCAGTACTTC; CDR3: CASSLGRAGGPGETQYF
D: TRBD2; J: TRBJ2-3; V: TRBV7-9; size: -; DNA: TGTGCCAGCAGTCAAACCGGGACTAATCTAGATACGCAGTATTTT; CDR3: CASSQTGTNLDTQYF
D: -; J: TRBJ1-1; V: TRBV18; size: -; DNA: TGTGCCAGCTCAGTCATGAACACTGAAGCTTTCTTT; CDR3: CASSVMNTEAFF
D: -; J: TRBJ2-7; V: TRBV2; size: once; DNA: TGTGCCAGCAGTGTCCCCAGGGGCAGGTCCTACGAGCAGTACTTC; CDR3: CASSVPRGRSYEQYF
D: TRBD2; J: TRBJ2-1; V: TRBV10-3; size: -; DNA: TGTGCCATCAGTGAAGGACTAGCCAATGAGCAGTTCTTC; CDR3: CAISEGLANEQFF